Detailed here is one T cell receptor (beta chain). The data are from a study of blood T cell repertoires in COVID-19. Study details: Some COVID-19 samples were acute and others convalescent; all came from the United States, Italy and Spain. PBMCs, B-cell-depleted T cells, or T cells provided the cDNA or gDNA that made up the material.

CDR1 and CDR2 (germline): MDHEN, SYDVKM. V was trimmed by 5 bases and J by 6 bases, leaving 2 bases between them. The CDR3 has 10 residues. Original methodology: Researchers report that nucleated cell counts were estimated from reference gene primer amplification. The assay was immunoSEQ multiplex PCR, and TCRdb's table has in-frame clones only and misses some. D and trimming were read from the DNA, whereas the V and J calls and clone size are those reported in that table. The sample includes approximately 250,000 clones, around 86% of them seen just once. The source material was peripheral blood. The TCR sequence derives from a man aged 35-49 years with active or convalescent COVID-19. The chain links TRBV28 to TRBJ1-3; D remains ambiguous. Here the CDR3 DNA reads TGTGCCAGCAGTCAAAACACCATATATTTT. Translated: CASSQNTIYF.